This T cell receptor (beta chain) was captured in a study of blood T cell repertoires in COVID-19. The overall study: The cDNA or gDNA used as material had been derived from T cells, B-cell-depleted T cells, or PBMCs.

Generated by immunoSEQ multiplex PCR, the TCRdb table keeps only in-frame clones and is missing some. This sample has around 250,000 clones, with approximately 91% found just once. There are 14 residues in the CDR3. Germline CDR1 and CDR2: LNHDA and SQIVND (reference sequence). Germline trimming cut 4 bases from V and 4 bases from J; bases unmatched to any gene: 6. The chain employs TRBV19 and TRBJ2-7, with 8 positions matching TRBD1. Material: PBMCs or T cells enriched from blood (not recorded which). The sequence came from a human donor in a cohort exposed to, infected with or recovered from COVID-19 (not recorded which). The donor label of this sample is uncertain. DNA of the CDR3: TGTGCCAGTAGTACCGGGACAGGCCTTTACGAGCAGTACTTC. This sequence encodes CASSTGTGLYEQYF.